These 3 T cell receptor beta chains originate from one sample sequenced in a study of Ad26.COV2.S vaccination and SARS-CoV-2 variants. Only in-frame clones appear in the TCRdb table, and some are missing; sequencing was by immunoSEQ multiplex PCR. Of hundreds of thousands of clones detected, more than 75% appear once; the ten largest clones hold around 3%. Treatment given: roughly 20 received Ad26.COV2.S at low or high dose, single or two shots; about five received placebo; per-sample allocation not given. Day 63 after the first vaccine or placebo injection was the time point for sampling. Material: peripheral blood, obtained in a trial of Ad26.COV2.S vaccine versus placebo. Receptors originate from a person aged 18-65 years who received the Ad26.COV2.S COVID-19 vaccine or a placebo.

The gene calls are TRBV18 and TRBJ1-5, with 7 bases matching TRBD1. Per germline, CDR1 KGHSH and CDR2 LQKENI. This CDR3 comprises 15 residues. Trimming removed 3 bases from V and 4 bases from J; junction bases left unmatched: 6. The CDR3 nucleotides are TGTGCCAGCTCACCCGGACAGGCCCATAATCAGCCCCAGCATTTT. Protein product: CASSPGQAHNQPQHF.

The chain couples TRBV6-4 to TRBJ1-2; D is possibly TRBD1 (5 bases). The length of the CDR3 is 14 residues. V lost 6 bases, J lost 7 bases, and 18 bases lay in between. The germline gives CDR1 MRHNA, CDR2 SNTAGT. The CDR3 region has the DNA TGTGCCAGCAGCTATCTAGTCAGGGATGGTGGCTACACCTTC. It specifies CASSYLVRDGGYTF.

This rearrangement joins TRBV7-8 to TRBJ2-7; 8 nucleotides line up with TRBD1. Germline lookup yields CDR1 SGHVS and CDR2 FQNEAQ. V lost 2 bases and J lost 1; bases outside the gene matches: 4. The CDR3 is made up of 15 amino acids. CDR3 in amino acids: CASSLSGGRSYEQYF. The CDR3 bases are TGTGCCAGCAGCTTATCAGGGGGCCGATCCTACGAGCAGTACTTC. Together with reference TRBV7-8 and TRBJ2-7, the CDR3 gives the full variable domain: GAGVSQSPRYKVAKRGQDVALRCDPISGHVSLFWYQQALGQGPEFLTYFQNEAQLDKSGLPSDRFFAERPEGSVSTLKIQRTQQEDSAVYLCASSLSGGRSYEQYFGPGTRLTVT.